This TCR beta chain was observed in a study of T cells in Graves' hyperthyroidism and ophthalmopathy. Study observations and caveats: In validation, the model predicted ophthalmopathy. These predictions came a median approximately 5.9 months before onset. Most thyroid clonotypes that were expanded above 0.001 also turned up in blood.

Patients having uncontrolled infection, another autoimmune disease, pregnancy or lactation were not included. A remark on this clonotype: Its antigen remains unidentified. The junction departs from the called germline gene at one end, perhaps through a read error.

TCR beta CDR3 sequences were amplified from RNA transcripts. The primer set for the first-round RT-PCR of the TCR CDR3 was HTBI. TCRdb called the multiplex PCR reads again in MiXCR, with one record for every CDR3 protein. The data hold 500,000 to 600,000 distinct CDR3 sequences, with around 42% observed a single time. Sequencing input: peripheral blood or thyroid tissue (not recorded which). The clonotype was recovered from an adult woman with Graves' disease, either hyperthyroidism or ophthalmopathy (not recorded which).

CDR3: CSVVGQGPSGPQYF. CDR3 bases: TGTAGCGTTGTAGGACAGGGGCCTTCGGGGCCCCAGTACTTC. This chain links TRBV29-1 with TRBJ2-5; TRBD1 matches 9 bases. The germline gives CDR1 SQVTM, CDR2 ANQGSEA. This CDR3 is 14 amino acids long.